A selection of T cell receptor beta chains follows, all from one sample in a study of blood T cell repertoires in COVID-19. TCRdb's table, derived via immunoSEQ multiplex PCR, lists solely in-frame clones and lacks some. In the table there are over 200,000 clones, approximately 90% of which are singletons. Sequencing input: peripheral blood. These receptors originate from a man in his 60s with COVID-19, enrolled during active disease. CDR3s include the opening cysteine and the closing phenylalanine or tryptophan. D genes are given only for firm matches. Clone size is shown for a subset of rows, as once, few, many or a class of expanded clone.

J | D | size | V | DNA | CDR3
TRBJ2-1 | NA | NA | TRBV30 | TGTGCCTGGATGGGAGGAGCGGGTTCCTACAATGAGCAGTTCTTC | CAWMGGAGSYNEQFF
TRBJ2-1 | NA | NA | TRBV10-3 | TGTGCCATCAGTGCTCAGACAGGTGGGAACTCCTACAATGAGCAGTTCTTC | CAISAQTGGNSYNEQFF
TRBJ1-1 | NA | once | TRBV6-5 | TGTGCCAGCACCGAGAGGTTCGAAGCTTTCTTT | CASTERFEAFF
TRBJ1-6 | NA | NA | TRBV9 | TGTGCCAGCAGCCCCCCGGGGGGGCATTCACCCCTCCACTTT | CASSPPGGHSPLHF
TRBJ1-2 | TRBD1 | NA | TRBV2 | TGTGCCAGCAGCGCAGGGGGCCGAGGGTATGGCTACACCTTC | CASSAGGRGYGYTF
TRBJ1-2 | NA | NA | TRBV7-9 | TGTGCCAGCAGCCCGACAGAGGAAGATGGCTACACCTTC | CASSPTEEDGYTF
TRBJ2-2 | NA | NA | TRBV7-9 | TGTGCCAGCAGCCGAATGTTAGTCGGGGAGCTGTTTTTT | CASSRMLVGELFF
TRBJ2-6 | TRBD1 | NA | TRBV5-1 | TGCGCCAGCAGCTTGGAAGGGGGCGCTGGGGCCAACGTCCTGACTTTC | CASSLEGGAGANVLTF
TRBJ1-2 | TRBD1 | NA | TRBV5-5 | TGTGCCAGCAGTACGACAGGGGGCGTTTCTGGCTACACCTTC | CASSTTGGVSGYTF
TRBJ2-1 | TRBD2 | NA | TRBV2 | TGTGCCAGCGCCGGGCTAGCGGGAGGGGAGCAGTTCTTC | CASAGLAGGEQFF
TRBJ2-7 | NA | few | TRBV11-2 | TGTGCCAGCAGCTTAGAATTGGCAGGCAGGGGCAGTCCAGAGTACTTC | CASSLELAGRGSPEYF
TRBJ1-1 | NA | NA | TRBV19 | TGTGCCAGTAGTTCAAAGAGGAACACTGAAGCTTTCTTT | CASSSKRNTEAFF
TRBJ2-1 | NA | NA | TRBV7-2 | TGTGCCAGCAGCAACAGGATGAGCTCCTACAATGAGCAGTTCTTC | CASSNRMSSYNEQFF
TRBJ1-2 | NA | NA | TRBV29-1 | TGCAGCGTTGGGCCCGGAGGGGGGGGTTTCTCCACGAAGGGCTACACCTTC | CSVGPGGGGFSTKGYTF
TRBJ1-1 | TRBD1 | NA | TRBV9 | TGTGCCAGCAGCCCTCAGGGGGAGGCCTATGCTGAAGCTTTCTTT | CASSPQGEAYAEAFF
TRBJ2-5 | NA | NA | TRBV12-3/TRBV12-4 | TGTGCCAGCAGTTTTCACGGTCAAGAGACCCAGTACTTC | CASSFHGQETQYF
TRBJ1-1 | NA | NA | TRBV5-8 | TGTGCCAGCAGTTTCGACAGCCTCATAGTGATGAACACTGAAGCTTTCTTT | CASSFDSLIVMNTEAFF
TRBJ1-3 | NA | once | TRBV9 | TGTGCCAGCAGCGTAGGGAGCTCTGGAAACACCATATATTTT | CASSVGSSGNTIYF
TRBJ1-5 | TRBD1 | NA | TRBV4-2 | TGTGCCAGCAGCCTTGACAGGGCCAATCAGCCCCAGCATTTT | CASSLDRANQPQHF
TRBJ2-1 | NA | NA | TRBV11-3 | TGTGCCAGCAGCTCCGGGACACCAACCTACAATGAGCAGTTCTTC | CASSSGTPTYNEQFF
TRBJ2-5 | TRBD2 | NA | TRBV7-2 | TGTGCCAGCAGCCCGCGACTAGCCCGAGAGACCCAGTACTTC | CASSPRLARETQYF
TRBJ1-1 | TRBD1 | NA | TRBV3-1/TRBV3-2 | TGTGCCAGCAGCCAAGTCTTCGGGACAGAATCCAATGGGCCTTTGAACACTGAAGCTTTCTTT | CASSQVFGTESNGPLNTEAFF
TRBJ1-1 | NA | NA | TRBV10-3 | TGTGCCATCAGTGAGTCGAGGACACCAAACACTGAAGCTTTCTTT | CAISESRTPNTEAFF
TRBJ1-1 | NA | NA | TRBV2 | TGTGCCAGCAGCGAGACAGGTTGGGCTTTCTTT | CASSETGWAFF
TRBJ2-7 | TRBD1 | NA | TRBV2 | TGTGCCAGCAGTCGGGACAGTGGGGGCTCCTACGAGCAGTACTTC | CASSRDSGGSYEQYF
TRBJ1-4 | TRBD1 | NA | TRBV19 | TGTGCCAGTACCTTATACCGAACAAGGGGGCCGTCTAATGAAAAACTGTTTTTT | CASTLYRTRGPSNEKLFF